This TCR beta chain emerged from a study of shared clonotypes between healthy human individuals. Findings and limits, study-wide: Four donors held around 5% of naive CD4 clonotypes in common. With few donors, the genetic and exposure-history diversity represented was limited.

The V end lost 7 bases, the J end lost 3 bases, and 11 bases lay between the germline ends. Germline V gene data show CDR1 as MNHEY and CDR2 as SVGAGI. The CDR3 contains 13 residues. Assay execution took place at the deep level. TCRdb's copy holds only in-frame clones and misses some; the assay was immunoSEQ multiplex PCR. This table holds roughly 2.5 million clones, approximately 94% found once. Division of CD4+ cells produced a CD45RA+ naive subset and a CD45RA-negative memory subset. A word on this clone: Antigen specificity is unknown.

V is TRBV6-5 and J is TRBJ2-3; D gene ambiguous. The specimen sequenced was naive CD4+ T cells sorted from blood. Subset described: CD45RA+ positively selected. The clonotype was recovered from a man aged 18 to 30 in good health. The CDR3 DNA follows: TGTGCCAGCAAAGAGACATTTACAGATACGCAGTATTTT. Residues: CASKETFTDTQYF.